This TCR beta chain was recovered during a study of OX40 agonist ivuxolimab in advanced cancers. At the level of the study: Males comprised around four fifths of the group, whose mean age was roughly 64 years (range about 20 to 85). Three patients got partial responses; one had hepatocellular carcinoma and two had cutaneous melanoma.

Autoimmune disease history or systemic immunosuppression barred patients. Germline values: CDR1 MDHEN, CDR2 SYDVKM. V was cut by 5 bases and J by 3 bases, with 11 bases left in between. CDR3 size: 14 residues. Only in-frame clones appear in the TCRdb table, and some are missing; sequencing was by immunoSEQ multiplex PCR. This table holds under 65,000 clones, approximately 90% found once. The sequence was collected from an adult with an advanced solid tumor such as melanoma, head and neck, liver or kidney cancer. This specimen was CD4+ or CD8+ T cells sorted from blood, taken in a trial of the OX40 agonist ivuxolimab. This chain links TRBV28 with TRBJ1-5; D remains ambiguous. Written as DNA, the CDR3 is TGTGCCAGCAGTGGGTTAACTTCCAATCAGCCCCAGCATTTT. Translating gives CASSGLTSNQPQHF.